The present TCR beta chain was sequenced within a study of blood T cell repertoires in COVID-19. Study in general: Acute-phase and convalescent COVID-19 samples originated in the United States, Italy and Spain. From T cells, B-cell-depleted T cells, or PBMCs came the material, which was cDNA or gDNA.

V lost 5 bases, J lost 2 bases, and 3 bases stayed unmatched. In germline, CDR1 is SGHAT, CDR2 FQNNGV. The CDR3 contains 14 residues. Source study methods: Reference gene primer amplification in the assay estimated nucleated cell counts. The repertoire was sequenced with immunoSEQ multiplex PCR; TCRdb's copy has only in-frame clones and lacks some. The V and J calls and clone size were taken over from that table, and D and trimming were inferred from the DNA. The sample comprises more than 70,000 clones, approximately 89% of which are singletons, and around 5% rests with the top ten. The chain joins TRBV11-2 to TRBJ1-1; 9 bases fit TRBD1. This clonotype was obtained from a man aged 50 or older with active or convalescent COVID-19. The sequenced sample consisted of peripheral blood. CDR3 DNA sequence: TGTGCCAGCAGCGGGGGACAGGGTAACACTGAAGCTTTCTTT. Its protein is CASSGGQGNTEAFF.